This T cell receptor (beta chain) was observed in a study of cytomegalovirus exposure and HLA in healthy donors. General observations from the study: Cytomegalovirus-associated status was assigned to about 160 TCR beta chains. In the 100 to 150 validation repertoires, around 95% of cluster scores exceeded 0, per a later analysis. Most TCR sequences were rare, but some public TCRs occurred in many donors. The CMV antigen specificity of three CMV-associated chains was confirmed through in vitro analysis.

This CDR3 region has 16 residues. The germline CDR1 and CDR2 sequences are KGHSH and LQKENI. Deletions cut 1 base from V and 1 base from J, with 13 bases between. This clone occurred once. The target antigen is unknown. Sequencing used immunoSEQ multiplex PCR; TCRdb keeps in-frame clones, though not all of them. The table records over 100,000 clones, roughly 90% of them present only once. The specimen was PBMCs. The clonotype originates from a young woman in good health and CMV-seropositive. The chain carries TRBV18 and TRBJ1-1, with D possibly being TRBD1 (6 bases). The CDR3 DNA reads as TGTGCCAGCTCACCACTAGGCTCGACAGGGAACACTGAAGCTTTCTTT. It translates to CASSPLGSTGNTEAFF.